These 6 T cell receptor beta chains were sequenced from one sample in a study of cytomegalovirus exposure and HLA in healthy donors. The PCR employed 60 Vbeta primers together with 13 Jbeta primers. This table comes from immunoSEQ multiplex PCR, and its TCRdb copy is limited to in-frame clones, with some not included. This sample's table reports roughly 73,000 clones. The sample comprised PBMCs. The source of these receptors is a man in his fifties or sixties in good health and CMV-seropositive.

CDR3 in DNA: TGTGCCAGTAAAGCGGGGGGAGGAGAGACCCAGTACTTC. Protein product: CASKAGGGETQYF. The chain joins TRBV25-1 to TRBJ2-5, with TRBD2 identical over 9 bases. The CDR3 is 13 amino acids. V shed 9 bases and J 4 bases; nucleotides not matched to a gene: 6. CDR1 and CDR2 (germline): MGHDK, SYGVNS.

The chain employs TRBV18 and TRBJ2-2, with D maybe TRBD1 (6 bases). The germline V and J ends were trimmed by 6 bases and 6 bases, with 17 bases remaining between them. Germline lookup yields CDR1 KGHSH and CDR2 LQKENI. This CDR3 has 15 residues. The CDR3 spells CASSPGMNRAGELFF. CDR3 coding DNA: TGTGCCAGCTCGCCTGGTATGAACAGGGCCGGGGAGCTGTTTTTT. Full variable domain (outside the CDR3, taken from reference TRBV18 and TRBJ2-2): NAGVMQNPRHLVRRRGQEARLRCSPMKGHSHVYWYRQLPEEGLKFMVYLQKENIIDESGMPKERFSAEFPKEGPSILRIQQVVRGDSAAYFCASSPGMNRAGELFFGEGSRLTVL.

The chain uses TRBV5-6 and TRBJ1-3; D unclear. The CDR3 length is 11 residues. Germline V gene lookup returns CDR1 SGHDT and CDR2 YYEEEE. V lost 1 base and J lost 9, with 5 bases in between. This CDR3 is CASSLSGTIYF. The DNA for the CDR3 is TGTGCCAGCAGCTTGAGCGGCACCATATATTTT.

The chain has TRBV29-1 and TRBJ1-1; 7 nucleotides agree with TRBD1. This CDR3 is built from 13 residues. V was pared by 7 bases and J by 3 bases, with 8 bases of the junction left unmatched. Germline lookup yields CDR1 SQVTM and CDR2 ANQGSEA. CDR3 loop: CSAYRGGYTEAFF. The CDR3 DNA follows: TGCAGCGCATACAGGGGAGGATACACTGAAGCTTTCTTT.

The gene calls are TRBV18 and TRBJ1-2; 8 positions agree with TRBD1. Germline CDR1 reads KGHSH; CDR2 reads LQKENI. This CDR3 contains 16 residues. The junction had 12 bases not matched to a gene; V was cut back by 3 bases and J by 6 bases. The CDR3 spells CASSPLGQGDPDGYTF. The CDR3 DNA is TGTGCCAGCTCACCCCTCGGACAGGGCGATCCAGATGGCTACACCTTC.

The chain links TRBV9 to TRBJ1-1, with a possible D match to TRBD1 (6 bases). With 5 bases removed from V and 1 base from J, the gap between germline ends came to 9 bases. The CDR3 loop spans 13 amino acids. Germline CDR1 and CDR2: SGDLS and YYNGEE. The CDR3 loop is CASRGGRNTEAFF. In DNA form, the CDR3 reads TGTGCCAGCAGGGGGGGGCGGAACACTGAAGCTTTCTTT.